This TCR beta chain was profiled in a study of shared clonotypes between healthy human individuals. This CDR3 is 16 amino acids long. Trimming removed 2 bases at V and 5 bases at J, with 17 bases between. The germline V gene has CDR1 ENHRY and CDR2 SYGVKD. Worth noting for this clone: Antigen: not known.

Study-level results: Several donors shared roughly 5% of their naive CD4 clonotypes.

Data came from immunoSEQ multiplex PCR; TCRdb stores just in-frame clones and leaves some out. The sample has approximately 1,500,000 clones; 95% to 99% are singletons. Sequenced material: naive CD4+ T cells sorted from blood. As for subset: CD45RA+ positively selected. This TCR was sampled from a young man in good health. The chain couples TRBV10-3 to TRBJ2-3; unclear D gene. The CDR3 DNA reads TGTGCCATCAGTGAGATGCGGCGGACGAACGGAGATACGCAGTATTTT. As protein: CAISEMRRTNGDTQYF.